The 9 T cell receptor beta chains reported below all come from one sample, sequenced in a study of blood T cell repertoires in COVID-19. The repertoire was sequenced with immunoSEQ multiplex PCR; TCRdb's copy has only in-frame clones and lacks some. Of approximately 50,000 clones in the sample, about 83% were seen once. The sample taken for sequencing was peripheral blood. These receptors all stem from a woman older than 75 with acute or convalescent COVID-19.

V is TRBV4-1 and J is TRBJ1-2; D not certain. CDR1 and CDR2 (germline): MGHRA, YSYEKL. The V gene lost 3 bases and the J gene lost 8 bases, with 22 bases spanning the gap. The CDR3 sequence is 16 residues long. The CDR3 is CASSHNSRARGEGYTF. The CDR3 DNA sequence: TGCGCCAGCAGCCATAATTCCCGGGCCCGGGGAGAAGGCTACACCTTC.

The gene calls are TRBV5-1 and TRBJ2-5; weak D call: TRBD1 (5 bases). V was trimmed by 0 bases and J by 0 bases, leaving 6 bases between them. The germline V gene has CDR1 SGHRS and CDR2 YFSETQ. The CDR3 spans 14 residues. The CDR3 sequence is CASSLGQYQETQYF. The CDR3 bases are TGCGCCAGCAGCTTGGGACAGTACCAAGAGACCCAGTACTTC.

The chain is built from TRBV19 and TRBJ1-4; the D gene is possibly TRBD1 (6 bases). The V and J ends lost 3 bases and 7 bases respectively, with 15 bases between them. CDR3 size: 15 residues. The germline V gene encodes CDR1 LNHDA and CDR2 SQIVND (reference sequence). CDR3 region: CASSILQGRGEKLFF. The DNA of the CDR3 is TGTGCCAGTAGTATTCTACAGGGTAGAGGTGAAAAACTGTTTTTT.

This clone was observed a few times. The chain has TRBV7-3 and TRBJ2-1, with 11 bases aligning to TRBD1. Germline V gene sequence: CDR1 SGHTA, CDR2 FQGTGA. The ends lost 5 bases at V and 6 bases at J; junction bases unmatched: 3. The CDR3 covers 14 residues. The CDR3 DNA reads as TGTGCCAGCAGCACCGGGACAGGGGGCAATGAGCAGTTCTTC. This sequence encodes CASSTGTGGNEQFF.

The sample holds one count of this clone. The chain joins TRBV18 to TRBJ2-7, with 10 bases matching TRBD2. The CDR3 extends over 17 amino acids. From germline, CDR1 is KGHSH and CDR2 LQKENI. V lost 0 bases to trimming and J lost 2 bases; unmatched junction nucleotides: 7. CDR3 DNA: TGTGCCAGCTCACCACCCCTAGGTAGCGGGGGGACCTACGAGCAGTACTTC. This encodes CASSPPLGSGGTYEQYF.

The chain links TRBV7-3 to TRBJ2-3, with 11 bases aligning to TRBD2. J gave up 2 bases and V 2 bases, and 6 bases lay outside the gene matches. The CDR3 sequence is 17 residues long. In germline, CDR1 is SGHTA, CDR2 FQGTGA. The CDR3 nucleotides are TGTGCCAGCAGCTTATCCCCTAGCGGGAGGTCCACAGATACGCAGTATTTT. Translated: CASSLSPSGRSTDTQYF.

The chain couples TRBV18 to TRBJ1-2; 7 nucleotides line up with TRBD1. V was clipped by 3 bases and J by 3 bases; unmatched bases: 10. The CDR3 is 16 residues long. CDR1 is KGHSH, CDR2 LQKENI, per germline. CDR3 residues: CASSPQTGRSDYGYTF. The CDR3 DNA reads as TGTGCCAGCTCACCCCAGACAGGGAGGTCGGACTATGGCTACACCTTC.

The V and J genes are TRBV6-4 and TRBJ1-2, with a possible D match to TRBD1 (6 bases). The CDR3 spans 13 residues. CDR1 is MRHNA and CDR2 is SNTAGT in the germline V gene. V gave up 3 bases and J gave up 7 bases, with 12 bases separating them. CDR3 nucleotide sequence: TGTGCCAGCAGTGAAAAACAGGGTGGTGGCTACACCTTC. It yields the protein CASSEKQGGGYTF.

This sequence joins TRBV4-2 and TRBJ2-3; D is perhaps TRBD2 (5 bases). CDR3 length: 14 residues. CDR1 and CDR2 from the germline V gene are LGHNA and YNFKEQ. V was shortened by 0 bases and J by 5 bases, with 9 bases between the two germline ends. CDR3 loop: CASSQDNGEDTQYF. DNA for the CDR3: TGTGCCAGCAGCCAAGACAACGGGGAAGATACGCAGTATTTT.